This TCR beta chain was obtained from a study of post-analysis software for immune sequencing data. Study background: Included among the disease courses, which were recorded for the cohort, were relapsing-remitting, secondary progressive and progressive-relapsing multiple sclerosis.

Germline V gives CDR1 SGHTA, CDR2 FQGTGA. J gave up 7 bases and V 5 bases, and 12 bases lay outside the gene matches. The CDR3 extends over 16 amino acids. Of note for this clonotype: What it recognizes is unknown.

cDNA libraries of TCR beta carried unique molecular identifiers. Each CDR3 protein gets one entry after TCRdb re-called the PCR reads with MiXCR. The sample has under 900,000 distinct CDR3 sequences; under 70% are singletons. Study-wide results and caveats: When patients were compared with controls, 4 or 5 TRBV segments were more frequent, TRBV5-6, TRBV5-1 and TRBV20-1 among them. Multiple sclerosis was associated with a significant reduction in normalized Chao1 diversity relative to controls. By F measure, strong co-clustering occurred among samples prepared in the same batch.

The sample consisted of blood. The TCR was taken from a girl under 18 with multiple sclerosis. The chain is built from TRBV7-3 and TRBJ2-1; TRBD1 aligns across 9 bases. The CDR3 loop is CASSPSHRGLINEQFF. The CDR3 nucleotides read TGTGCCAGCAGCCCAAGTCACAGGGGGCTGATAAATGAGCAGTTCTTC.